The 29 T cell receptor beta chains below come from one sample, sequenced in a study of technical replicates of blood from several donors (dated by TCRdb to 2015 to 2018). Library prep was done by the immunoSEQ multiplex PCR assay. TCRdb took over this immuneACCESS table, retaining in-frame rearrangements with V and J assigned. Such tables are incomplete; in checked studies, under half of the missing clones stem from an unresolved V gene, and the remainder is unexplained. This sample is represented by approximately 70,000 clones; just under 97% of them were singletons. The ten largest clones add up to around 0.22% of the sample. Sequencing used T cells isolated from PBMCs. These receptors all stem from a human donor in good health.

This chain links TRBV7-9 with TRBJ1-4; D is ambiguous. The V and J ends lost 5 bases and 0 bases respectively, with 4 bases between them. The CDR3 has 13 residues. The V gene's germline CDR1 is SEHNR and CDR2 FQNEAQ (reference sequence). The CDR3 DNA follows: TGTGCCAGCAGCCCAACAACTAATGAAAAACTGTTTTTT. Residues: CASSPTTNEKLFF.

V usage is TRBV19 and J usage is TRBJ2-3; TRBD2 matches at 10 bases. Germline V gene lookup returns CDR1 LNHDA and CDR2 SQIVND (reference sequence). With 8 bases clipped from V and 2 bases from J, the junction kept 13 bases outside the gene matches. CDR3 length: 17 residues. CDR3 protein: CASAYGGSGRFTDTQYF. As DNA, the CDR3 is TGTGCCAGTGCATATGGGGGTAGCGGGAGGTTCACAGATACGCAGTATTTT.

This chain connects TRBV18 to TRBJ2-1; tentative D call: TRBD2 (5 bases). The CDR3 is made up of 14 amino acids. The V gene lost 2 bases and the J gene lost 5 bases, with 10 bases spanning the gap. The V gene's germline CDR1 is KGHSH and CDR2 LQKENI. The CDR3 sequence is CASSPGSVDNEQFF. In DNA form, the CDR3 reads TGTGCCAGCTCACCAGGTAGCGTTGACAATGAGCAGTTCTTC.

V is TRBV7-8 and J is TRBJ2-7, with 7 positions matching TRBD1. The J segment lost 7 bases and the V segment lost 5 bases, leaving 14 bases of the junction unmatched. Looked up from germline, CDR1 is SGHVS and CDR2 is FQNEAQ. The CDR3 spans 15 residues. CDR3 sequence: CASSPPDRARGEQYF. CDR3 in DNA: TGTGCCAGCAGCCCACCTGACAGGGCCAGGGGTGAGCAGTACTTC.

This chain links TRBV7-9 with TRBJ2-7; D possibly corresponds to TRBD1 (5 bases). CDR3 length: 14 amino acids. Trimming cost V 3 bases and J 3 bases, with 12 bases left between them. Germline-derived CDR1 and CDR2 are SEHNR and FQNEAQ (reference sequence). The CDR3 is CASSLTDNYYEQYF. The CDR3 DNA follows: TGTGCCAGCAGCTTGACAGATAACTACTACGAGCAGTACTTC.

V and J are TRBV9 and TRBJ1-4; 10 positions match TRBD1. The V gene end was trimmed by 2 bases and the J gene end by 8 bases; junction bases not matched to a gene: 3. Per germline, CDR1 SGDLS and CDR2 YYNGEE. This CDR3 region has 14 residues. CDR3 protein: CASSVTGGAEKLFF. The DNA for the CDR3 is TGTGCCAGCAGCGTGACAGGGGGCGCGGAAAAACTGTTTTTT.

As to this clone: A junction boundary mismatches the germline segment, possibly from a read error. The rearrangement uses TRBV27 and TRBJ1-5, with TRBD1 identical over 9 bases. Germline lookup yields CDR1 MNHEY and CDR2 SMNVEV (reference sequence). This CDR3 has 14 amino acids. Here the CDR3 DNA reads TGTGCCAGCCGTTTACAGGGGGCCGCTCAGCCCCAGCATTTT. Amino acid sequence: CASRLQGAAQPQHF.

This chain joins TRBV7-2 and TRBJ2-2; no clear D gene. This CDR3 region has 17 residues. V was pared by 5 bases and J by 3 bases, with 19 bases between. CDR1 and CDR2 (germline): SGHTA, FQGNSA. CDR3 residues: CASSRTELHSYTGELFF. DNA of the CDR3: TGTGCCAGCAGCCGAACCGAACTACATTCGTACACCGGGGAGCTGTTTTTT.

This chain connects TRBV5-1 to TRBJ2-5; perhaps TRBD1 as D (6 bases). With 1 base removed from V and 5 bases from J, the gap between germline ends came to 18 bases. This CDR3 region has 16 residues. Germline CDR1 SGHRS, CDR2 YFSETQ. The CDR3 DNA reads as TGCGCCAGCAGCTTGCCTATGAAGAGGGGGAGTGAGACCCAGTACTTC. Its protein is CASSLPMKRGSETQYF. Complete variable domain (other parts from reference TRBV5-1 and TRBJ2-5): KAGVTQTPRYLIKTRGQQVTLSCSPISGHRSVSWYQQTPGQGLQFLFEYFSETQRNKGNFPGRFSGRQFSNSRSEMNVSTLELGDSALYLCASSLPMKRGSETQYFGPGTRLLVL.

The rearrangement joins TRBV7-9 to TRBJ2-7, with D possibly TRBD2 on 5 matching bases. The CDR3 is 12 amino acids. Germline CDR1 is SEHNR and CDR2 is FQNEAQ (reference sequence). With 4 bases removed from V and 6 bases from J, the gap between germline ends came to 10 bases. Here the CDR3 reads CASSSEGVEQYF. The CDR3 DNA reads TGTGCCAGCAGCTCTGAGGGAGTCGAGCAGTACTTC. Together with reference TRBV7-9 and TRBJ2-7, the CDR3 gives the full variable domain: DTGVSQNPRHKITKRGQNVTFRCDPISEHNRLYWYRQTLGQGPEFLTYFQNEAQLEKSRLLSDRFSAERPKGSFSTLEIQRTEQGDSAMYLCASSSEGVEQYFGPGTRLTVT.

J is TRBJ2-2 and V is TRBV7-9; weak D call: TRBD2 (5 bases). V lost 7 bases and J lost 6, with 24 bases in between. CDR1 and CDR2 (germline): SEHNR, FQNEAQ (reference sequence). The CDR3 covers 17 residues. The CDR3 here is CASKVGLSGPPAGELFF. The CDR3, as DNA: TGTGCCAGCAAGGTTGGATTGAGCGGCCCCCCGGCCGGGGAGCTGTTTTTT.

The chain couples TRBV6-1 to TRBJ2-7; TRBD2 matches 8 bases. Germline lookup yields CDR1 MNHNS and CDR2 SASEGT. This CDR3 region has 13 residues. The V gene end was trimmed by 8 bases and the J gene end by 3 bases; junction bases not matched to a gene: 6. CDR3 bases: TGTGCCAGCTTACCCGGGACTAGCTACGAGCAGTACTTC. This codes for CASLPGTSYEQYF.

This chain links TRBV19 with TRBJ1-1; D unresolved. CDR1 is LNHDA, CDR2 SQIVND, per germline (reference sequence). V was cut by 8 bases and J by 5 bases, with 9 bases left in between. The CDR3 loop spans 11 amino acids. In nucleotides, the CDR3 is TGTGCCAGTGCGGTGTTTACTGAAGCTTTCTTT. Amino acids: CASAVFTEAFF.

The chain joins TRBV18 to TRBJ1-2; 7 bases fit TRBD1. The CDR3 length is 13 residues. Trimming took 5 bases from V and 2 from J; bases not matched to a gene: 2. Germline V gene sequence: CDR1 KGHSH, CDR2 LQKENI. The DNA of the CDR3 is TGTGCCAGCTCAGGGGGACAGAACTATGGCTACACCTTC. Its protein is CASSGGQNYGYTF.

V and J are TRBV28 and TRBJ1-5; TRBD1 is a possible D gene (5 bases). Germline loops: CDR1 MDHEN, CDR2 SYDVKM. V lost 1 base and J lost 7, with 14 bases in between. The CDR3 runs to 15 residues. The CDR3 loop reads CASSLLVQGGQPQHF. DNA of the CDR3: TGTGCCAGCAGTTTATTGGTGCAGGGAGGACAGCCCCAGCATTTT.

The chain couples TRBV7-2 to TRBJ1-2; D possibly corresponds to TRBD1 (6 bases). Between the trimmed V and J ends, which lost 5 bases and 8 bases, there was a span of 18 bases. The V gene's germline CDR1 is SGHTA and CDR2 FQGNSA. CDR3 length: 14 amino acids. DNA of the CDR3: TGTGCCAGCAGCGACACGCAGGGGAGAGGAGGCTACACCTTC. Translated: CASSDTQGRGGYTF.

The chain employs TRBV2 and TRBJ1-4; possibly TRBD1 for D (6 bases). From germline, CDR1 is SNHLY and CDR2 FYNNEI. Trimming left V 5 bases short and J 0 bases short, with 7 bases between. The CDR3 is 14 residues long. The CDR3 region is CASSSGATNEKLFF. CDR3 sequence (DNA): TGTGCCAGCAGTTCAGGGGCAACTAATGAAAAACTGTTTTTT.

The chain joins TRBV5-4 to TRBJ2-3, with 8 positions matching TRBD2. Losses at the gene ends were 4 bases for V and 0 bases for J; bases not matched to a gene: 16. Germline-derived CDR1 and CDR2 are SGHNT and YYREEE (reference sequence). The CDR3 loop spans 19 amino acids. The CDR3 spells CASSRQGGPLAASTDTQYF. CDR3 DNA sequence: TGTGCCAGCAGCAGGCAAGGGGGGCCACTAGCGGCTAGCACAGATACGCAGTATTTT.

The chain recombines TRBV19 with TRBJ2-3; D remains unclear. Trimming left V 8 bases short and J 0 bases short, with 21 bases between. The V gene's germline CDR1 is LNHDA and CDR2 SQIVND (reference sequence). This CDR3 is built from 17 residues. In DNA form, the CDR3 reads TGTGCCAGTTCTCGGGTCCCCGAGGTCGTGAGCACAGATACGCAGTATTTT. This codes for CASSRVPEVVSTDTQYF.

CDR3 coding DNA: TGTGCCAGCAGGTACACAGGGTTAAGCGGAAAACTGTTTTTT. Its translation is CASRYTGLSGKLFF. The rearrangement uses TRBV28 and TRBJ1-4, with D tentatively TRBD1 (6 bases). The V and J ends lost 6 bases and 10 bases respectively, with 18 bases between them. The V gene's germline CDR1 is MDHEN and CDR2 SYDVKM. CDR3 length: 14 residues.

The chain uses TRBV28 and TRBJ2-6; 12 bases map to TRBD1. The CDR3 sequence is 17 residues long. V was clipped by 8 bases and J by 2 bases; unmatched bases: 7. CDR1 and CDR2 (germline): MDHEN, SYDVKM. The CDR3: CASLYGDRGPGANVLTF. The CDR3 DNA sequence: TGTGCCAGCCTTTACGGGGACAGGGGGCCTGGGGCCAACGTCCTGACTTTC.

This rearrangement joins TRBV6-6 to TRBJ2-7, with 7 positions matching TRBD1. The CDR3 covers 14 residues. Unmatched junction bases numbered 11, after V lost 5 bases and J lost 7 bases. Germline CDR1 is MNHNY and CDR2 is SVGAGI (reference sequence). CDR3 bases: TGTGCCAGCAGTCCGACAGGGCGCGCGCGGGAGCAGTACTTC. Residues: CASSPTGRAREQYF.

This chain connects TRBV28 to TRBJ2-7, with D perhaps TRBD1 (6 bases). Trimming removed 3 bases at V and 6 bases at J, with 12 bases between. The germline CDR1 and CDR2 sequences are MDHEN and SYDVKM. The CDR3 is 13 amino acids. The CDR3 region is CASSFPGDREQYF. CDR3 in DNA: TGTGCCAGCAGTTTTCCAGGGGATCGCGAGCAGTACTTC.

J is TRBJ1-3 and V is TRBV28; 7 bases are a match to TRBD1. V lost 2 bases and J lost 0; bases outside the gene matches: 4. The CDR3 contains 16 residues. CDR1 is MDHEN, CDR2 SYDVKM, per germline. DNA of the CDR3: TGTGCCAGCAGTTTAGGGGGACAGAGCTCTGGAAACACCATATATTTT. It codes for CASSLGGQSSGNTIYF.

This chain connects TRBV6-4 to TRBJ1-2; unclear D gene. The CDR3 is made up of 13 amino acids. Trimming pared 6 bases from V and 3 bases from J, leaving 11 bases between. CDR1 MRHNA and CDR2 SNTAGT come from the germline V gene. CDR3: CASRGEGDYGYTF. CDR3 sequence (DNA): TGTGCCAGCAGGGGCGAGGGAGACTATGGCTACACCTTC.

This rearrangement joins TRBV28 to TRBJ1-1; D perhaps matches TRBD1 (5 bases). The CDR3 contains 22 residues. The germline V gene has CDR1 MDHEN and CDR2 SYDVKM. Trimming removed 2 bases at V and 0 bases at J, with 31 bases between. The CDR3 protein is CASSLISPTKGPGGPMNTEAFF. In nucleotides, the CDR3 is TGTGCCAGCAGTTTAATATCCCCGACAAAGGGGCCGGGCGGCCCCATGAACACTGAAGCTTTCTTT.

The J gene is TRBJ2-1, the V gene TRBV2; D is uncertain. Per the germline V gene, CDR1 is SNHLY and CDR2 is FYNNEI. The V end lost 5 bases, the J end lost 2 bases, and 16 bases lay between the germline ends. There are 16 residues in the CDR3. The CDR3 coding sequence is TGTGCCAGCAGTCTACCCGGAGCGCCCCCCTACAATGAGCAGTTCTTC. The encoded protein is CASSLPGAPPYNEQFF.

J is TRBJ2-2 and V is TRBV6-5, with TRBD1 identical over 9 bases. V trimming: 8 bases; J trimming: 5 bases; junction bases outside the gene matches: 3. The CDR3 length is 13 residues. From germline, CDR1 is MNHEY and CDR2 SVGAGI. In DNA, the CDR3 is TGTGCCAGCTCCGGGACAGGGACCGGGGAGCTGTTTTTT. Translated: CASSGTGTGELFF.

The chain combines TRBV28 with TRBJ1-5; tentative D call: TRBD1 (5 bases). The CDR3 is 16 amino acids. Trimming left V 3 bases short and J 5 bases short, with 17 bases between. Germline values: CDR1 MDHEN, CDR2 SYDVKM. The CDR3 spells CASSFFGRGNDQPQHF. CDR3 DNA: TGTGCCAGCAGTTTCTTCGGCCGGGGGAACGATCAGCCCCAGCATTTT.